This entry lists 24 T cell receptor beta chains sequenced from one sample in a study of control samples from healthy donors and cancer patients. TCRdb keeps only in-frame clones here, not all; method: immunoSEQ multiplex PCR. The repertoire includes about 130,000 clones, 80% to 95% of them detected once, and about 5.5% sits in the top ten. Sequenced: blood. The receptors stem from a man aged 18 to 35 in good health.

The chain has TRBV27 and TRBJ1-2; D is possibly TRBD1 (5 bases). The germline V gene encodes CDR1 MNHEY and CDR2 SMNVEV (reference sequence). The CDR3 runs to 13 residues. V was cut by 10 bases and J by 5 bases, with 17 bases left in between. CDR3 in DNA: TGTGCCACCAAGCCGGGACCGGATTATGGCTACACCTTC. It codes for CATKPGPDYGYTF.

This chain uses TRBV27 with TRBJ1-2; D is possibly TRBD1 (5 bases). The germline CDR1 and CDR2 sequences are MNHEY and SMNVEV (reference sequence). V shed 3 bases and J shed 2 bases, with 13 bases lying between them. The CDR3 has 15 residues. This CDR3 is CASSLFPRGNYGYTF. The CDR3 DNA reads TGTGCCAGCAGTTTGTTCCCCCGGGGGAACTATGGCTACACCTTC.

The genes are TRBV7-6 and TRBJ2-2; D remains ambiguous. The germline gives CDR1 SGHVS, CDR2 FNYEAQ. This CDR3 comprises 16 residues. V was clipped by 4 bases and J by 2 bases, with 14 bases between them. CDR3 amino acids: CASSSGLRFNTGELFF. CDR3 nucleotides: TGTGCCAGCAGCTCCGGCCTACGTTTTAACACCGGGGAGCTGTTTTTT.

The genes are TRBV7-2 and TRBJ1-3; 8 nucleotides agree with TRBD1. J gave up 3 bases and V 2 bases, and 3 bases lay outside the gene matches. CDR1 is SGHTA and CDR2 is FQGNSA in the germline V gene. The CDR3 spans 15 residues. CDR3 in amino acids: CASSLQGAIGNTIYF. CDR3 DNA: TGTGCCAGCAGCTTACAGGGGGCGATTGGAAACACCATATATTTT. Together with reference TRBV7-2 and TRBJ1-3, the CDR3 gives the full variable domain: GAGVSQSPSNKVTEKGKDVELRCDPISGHTALYWYRQSLGQGLEFLIYFQGNSAPDKSGLPSDRFSAERTGGSVSTLTIQRTQQEDSAVYLCASSLQGAIGNTIYFGEGSWLTVV.

The gene calls are TRBV5-6 and TRBJ1-3, with TRBD1 as a possible D gene (5 bases). The CDR3 is made up of 15 amino acids. Germline-derived CDR1 and CDR2 are SGHDT and YYEEEE. V was shortened by 0 bases and J by 1 base, with 8 bases between the two germline ends. CDR3 bases: TGTGCCAGCAGCTTGGGTGGGACGTCTGGAAACACCATATATTTT. This codes for CASSLGGTSGNTIYF.

The chain joins TRBV6-6 to TRBJ2-3, with 8 bases aligning to TRBD2. V trimming: 9 bases; J trimming: 2 bases; junction bases outside the gene matches: 4. Germline-derived CDR1 and CDR2 are MNHNY and SVGAGI (reference sequence). CDR3 size: 13 residues. The CDR3: CASERGTTDTQYF. The CDR3 DNA follows: TGTGCCAGTGAGCGGGGGACCACAGATACGCAGTATTTT.

This sequence joins TRBV3-1 (or the pseudogene TRBV3-2) and TRBJ2-1; weak D call: TRBD1 (5 bases). The CDR3 has 15 residues. Germline loops: CDR1 LGHDT, CDR2 YNNKEL (reference sequence). Trimming stripped 1 base from V and 7 bases from J, with 14 bases between. DNA of the CDR3: TGTGCCAGCAGCCAAGGACCTGGGGCGTGGAATGAGCAGTTCTTC. It translates to CASSQGPGAWNEQFF.

V is TRBV6-5 and J is TRBJ1-6, with a weak D call TRBD1 (5 bases). CDR1 is MNHEY, CDR2 SVGAGI, per germline. The V end was cut by 6 bases, the J end by 7 bases, with 16 bases between. CDR3 length: 15 amino acids. CDR3 sequence reads: CASSLGTAGNSPLHF. The CDR3 nucleotides read TGTGCCAGCAGCCTAGGCACGGCAGGGAATTCACCCCTCCACTTT.

The CDR3 here is CASSLGETGAYYGYTF. CDR3 coding DNA: TGTGCCAGCAGCTTAGGAGAGACAGGGGCCTACTATGGCTACACCTTC. The V gene is TRBV7-9, the J gene TRBJ1-2; TRBD1 matches 8 bases. The CDR3 sequence is 16 residues long. V was pared by 1 base and J by 3 bases, with 7 bases of the junction left unmatched. Germline loops: CDR1 SEHNR, CDR2 FQNEAQ (reference sequence).

The J gene is TRBJ1-2, the V gene TRBV6-1; 8 bases are shared with TRBD1. The germline gives CDR1 MNHNS, CDR2 SASEGT. The ends lost 3 bases at V and 2 bases at J; junction bases unmatched: 11. The CDR3 spans 17 residues. The CDR3 protein is CASSDGTGVFVNYGYTF. The CDR3 DNA sequence: TGTGCCAGCAGTGACGGGACAGGAGTTTTCGTCAACTATGGCTACACCTTC.

This clone occurred a few times. This sample includes further DNA sequences coding for the same CDR3. The chain is built from TRBV27 and TRBJ1-2, with 7 nucleotides matching TRBD1. The CDR3 is 13 residues long. Germline V gene data show CDR1 as MNHEY and CDR2 as SMNVEV (reference sequence). The V gene end was trimmed by 2 bases and the J gene end by 4 bases; junction bases not matched to a gene: 1. The CDR3 DNA is TGTGCCAGCAGTTTAGCAGGGGGCTATGGCTACACCTTC. Encoded protein: CASSLAGGYGYTF.

This chain links TRBV2 with TRBJ2-5, with 7 bases lining up with TRBD2. Trimming cost V 3 bases and J 8 bases; bases outside gene matches: 6. Germline V gives CDR1 SNHLY, CDR2 FYNNEI. The CDR3 is 13 amino acids. The CDR3 region has the DNA TGTGCCAGCAGTGATTATGTAGCGGGCACCCAGTACTTC. It specifies CASSDYVAGTQYF.

The V call is TRBV7-2, the J call TRBJ2-7, with 9 bases matching TRBD2. Trimming cost V 5 bases and J 6 bases; bases outside gene matches: 14. The CDR3 is 16 residues long. The germline gives CDR1 SGHTA, CDR2 FQGNSA. Here the CDR3 DNA reads TGTGCCAGCAGCCCATCCCCTCTTGGCGGGGGGGCCGAGCAGTACTTC. It yields the protein CASSPSPLGGGAEQYF.

The chain links TRBV11-2 to TRBJ2-1, with D hard to call. V gave up 5 bases and J gave up 12 bases, with 14 bases separating them. Germline loops: CDR1 SGHAT, CDR2 FQNNGV. The CDR3 consists of 12 residues. This CDR3 is CASSHVGNLQFF. The DNA of the CDR3 is TGTGCCAGCAGCCACGTGGGGAATCTGCAGTTCTTC.

CDR3 in DNA: TGTGCCAGCAGCGCCAGCGCCGGCAGCACAGATACGCAGTATTTT. It encodes CASSASAGSTDTQYF. The rearrangement uses TRBV9 and TRBJ2-3; no reliable D call. Germline loops: CDR1 SGDLS, CDR2 YYNGEE. The V gene lost 3 bases and the J gene lost 0 bases, with 11 bases spanning the gap. CDR3 length: 15 residues.

This chain connects TRBV27 to TRBJ2-1; D ambiguous. Deletions cut 8 bases from V and 14 bases from J, with 25 bases between. The CDR3 has 14 amino acids. Germline CDR1 MNHEY, CDR2 SMNVEV (reference sequence). The CDR3 spells CASRPNGDGLSKFF. In DNA form, the CDR3 reads TGTGCCAGCCGACCAAATGGGGATGGCCTCTCCAAGTTCTTC.

The J gene is TRBJ1-6, the V gene TRBV6-1, with 8 bases matching TRBD1. This CDR3 contains 15 residues. Per germline, CDR1 MNHNS and CDR2 SASEGT. The V segment lost 3 bases and the J segment 10 bases; nucleotides outside the gene matches: 8. CDR3 coding DNA: TGTGCCAGCAGTGAGCAGGGACAGGTTAACTCACCCCTCCACTTT. It is translated as CASSEQGQVNSPLHF.

The CDR3 region has the DNA TGCGCCAGCAGCTTCGGACTTATAGCAGAGACCCAGTACTTC. This sequence encodes CASSFGLIAETQYF. The chain is built from TRBV5-1 and TRBJ2-5; possibly TRBD2 for D (5 bases). This CDR3 is built from 14 residues. Germline assignment: CDR1 SGHRS and CDR2 YFSETQ. With 2 bases removed from V and 4 bases from J, the gap between germline ends came to 12 bases.

This clone has more than one count but fewer than ten. The rearrangement uses TRBV7-2 and TRBJ1-2, with 8 bases matching TRBD1. Germline-derived CDR1 and CDR2 are SGHTA and FQGNSA. CDR3 size: 14 residues. Trimming at V came to 5 bases and at J to 5 bases, leaving 7 bases not matched to a gene. CDR3 loop: CASSLSGQGYGYTF. The CDR3 bases are TGTGCCAGCAGCCTCAGCGGACAGGGTTATGGCTACACCTTC.

V is TRBV7-2 and J is TRBJ2-7; TRBD2 aligns across 9 bases. The CDR3 is made up of 15 amino acids. J gave up 7 bases and V 6 bases, and 13 bases lay outside the gene matches. Germline CDR1 reads SGHTA; CDR2 reads FQGNSA. The CDR3 sequence: CASRPGGLAGWEQYF. The DNA for the CDR3 is TGTGCCAGCAGACCTGGGGGGCTAGCGGGGTGGGAGCAGTACTTC.

This clone was counted between two and nine times. The rearrangement links TRBV2 to TRBJ1-5; no firm D call. Per germline, CDR1 SNHLY and CDR2 FYNNEI. The V end was cut by 4 bases, the J end by 8 bases, with 9 bases between. This CDR3 is 12 amino acids long. The CDR3 DNA reads as TGTGCCAGCAGTGTCCCCGGGGAGCCCCAGCATTTT. This encodes CASSVPGEPQHF.

This chain links TRBV29-1 with TRBJ2-5; tentatively, D is TRBD1 (6 bases). V was pared by 6 bases and J by 2 bases, with 16 bases between. Germline-derived CDR1 and CDR2 are SQVTM and ANQGSEA. The CDR3 totals 14 residues. Here the CDR3 reads CSVSGAQGQETQYF. The CDR3 DNA sequence: TGCAGCGTATCTGGGGCACAGGGACAAGAGACCCAGTACTTC.

CDR3 sequence (DNA): TGTGCCAGCAGTTACGGGACAGGCCAATACAATGGCTACACCTTC. It codes for CASSYGTGQYNGYTF. The chain is built from TRBV6-5 and TRBJ1-2; 8 nucleotides line up with TRBD1. The CDR3 runs to 15 residues. Germline assignment: CDR1 MNHEY and CDR2 SVGAGI. The junction had 8 bases not matched to a gene; V was cut back by 2 bases and J by 6 bases.

The rearrangement uses TRBV5-6 and TRBJ2-5; tentatively, D is TRBD1 (5 bases). Germline V gives CDR1 SGHDT, CDR2 YYEEEE. CDR3 length equals 12 residues. Trimming took off 2 bases at V and 7 bases at J, with 9 bases between the two ends. The DNA of the CDR3 is TGTGCCAGCAGCTTTCAGGGTCCGACCCAGTACTTC. Amino acid sequence: CASSFQGPTQYF.